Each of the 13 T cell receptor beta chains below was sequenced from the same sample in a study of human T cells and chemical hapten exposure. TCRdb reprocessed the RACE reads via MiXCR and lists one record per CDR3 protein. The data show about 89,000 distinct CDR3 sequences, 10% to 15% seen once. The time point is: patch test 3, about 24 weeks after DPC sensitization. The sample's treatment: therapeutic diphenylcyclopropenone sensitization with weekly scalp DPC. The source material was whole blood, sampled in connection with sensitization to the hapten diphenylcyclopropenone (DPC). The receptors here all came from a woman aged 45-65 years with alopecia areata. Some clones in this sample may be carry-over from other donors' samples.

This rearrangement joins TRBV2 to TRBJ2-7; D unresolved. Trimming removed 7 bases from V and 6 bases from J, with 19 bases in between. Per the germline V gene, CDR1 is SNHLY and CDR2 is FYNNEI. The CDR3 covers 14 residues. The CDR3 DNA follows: TGTGCCAGCACCCGACCGGGCAGACTGGTCGAGCAGTACTTC. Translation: CASTRPGRLVEQYF.

The DNA for the CDR3 is TGCAGTCCCCCAGAATACGAGCAGTACTTC. Residues: CSPPEYEQYF. This chain joins TRBV20-1 and TRBJ2-7; D gene ambiguous. V was cut by 8 bases and J by 4 bases, with 9 bases left in between. The CDR3 totals 10 residues. The germline V gene has CDR1 DFQATT and CDR2 SNEGSKA (reference sequence).

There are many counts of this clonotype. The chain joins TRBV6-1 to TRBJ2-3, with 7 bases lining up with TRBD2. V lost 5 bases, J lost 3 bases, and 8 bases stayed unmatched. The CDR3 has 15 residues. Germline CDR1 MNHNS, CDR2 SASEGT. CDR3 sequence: CASSRAGDSTDTQYF. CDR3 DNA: TGTGCCAGCAGTCGGGCGGGAGATAGTACAGATACGCAGTATTTT.

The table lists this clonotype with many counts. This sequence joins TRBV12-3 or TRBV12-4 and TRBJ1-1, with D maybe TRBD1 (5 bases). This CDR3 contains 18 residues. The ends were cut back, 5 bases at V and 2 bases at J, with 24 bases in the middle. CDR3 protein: CASSRGGGEGASNTEAFF. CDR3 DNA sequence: TGTGCCAGCAGTCGCGGTGGTGGGGAAGGGGCTTCTAACACTGAAGCTTTCTTT.

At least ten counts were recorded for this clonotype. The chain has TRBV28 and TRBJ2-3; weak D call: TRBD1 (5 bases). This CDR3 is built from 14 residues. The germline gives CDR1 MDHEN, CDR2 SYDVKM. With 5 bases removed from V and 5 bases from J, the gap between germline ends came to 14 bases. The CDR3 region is CASSDSRLQDTQYF. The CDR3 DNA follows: TGTGCCAGCAGTGACAGCCGGCTGCAAGATACGCAGTATTTT.

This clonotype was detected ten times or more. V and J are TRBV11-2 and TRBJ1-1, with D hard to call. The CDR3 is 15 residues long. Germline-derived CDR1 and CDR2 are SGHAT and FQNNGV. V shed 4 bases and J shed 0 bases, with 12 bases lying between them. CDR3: CASSSNFVMNTEAFF. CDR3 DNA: TGTGCCAGCAGCTCCAACTTTGTGATGAACACTGAAGCTTTCTTT.

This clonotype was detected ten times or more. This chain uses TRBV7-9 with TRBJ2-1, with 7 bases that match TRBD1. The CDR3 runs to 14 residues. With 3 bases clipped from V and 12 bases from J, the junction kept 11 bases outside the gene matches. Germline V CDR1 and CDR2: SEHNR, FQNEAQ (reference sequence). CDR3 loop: CASSLPGQDWRQFF. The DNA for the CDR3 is TGTGCCAGCAGCTTGCCCGGACAGGACTGGCGGCAGTTCTTC. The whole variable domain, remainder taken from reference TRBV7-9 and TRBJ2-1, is DTGVSQNPRHKITKRGQNVTFRCDPISEHNRLYWYRQTLGQGPEFLTYFQNEAQLEKSRLLSDRFSAERPKGSFSTLEIQRTEQGDSAMYLCASSLPGQDWRQFFGPGTRLTVL.

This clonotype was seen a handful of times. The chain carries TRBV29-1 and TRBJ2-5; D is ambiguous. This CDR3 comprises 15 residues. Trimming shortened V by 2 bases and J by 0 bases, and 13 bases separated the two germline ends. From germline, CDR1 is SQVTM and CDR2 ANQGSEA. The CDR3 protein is CSVESAQEYQETQYF. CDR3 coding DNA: TGCAGCGTTGAATCAGCTCAGGAGTACCAAGAGACCCAGTACTTC.

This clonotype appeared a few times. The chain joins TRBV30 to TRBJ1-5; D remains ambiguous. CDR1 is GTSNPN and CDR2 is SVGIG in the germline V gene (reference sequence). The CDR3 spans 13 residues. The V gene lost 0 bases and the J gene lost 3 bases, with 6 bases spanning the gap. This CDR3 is CAWSVGPNQPQHF. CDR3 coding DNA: TGTGCCTGGAGTGTTGGTCCCAATCAGCCCCAGCATTTT.

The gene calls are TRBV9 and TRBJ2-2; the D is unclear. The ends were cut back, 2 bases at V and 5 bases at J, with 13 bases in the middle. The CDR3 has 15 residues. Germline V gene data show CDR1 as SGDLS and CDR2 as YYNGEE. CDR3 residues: CASSVRQPITGELFF. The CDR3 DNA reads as TGTGCCAGCAGCGTGAGACAACCAATAACCGGGGAGCTGTTTTTT.

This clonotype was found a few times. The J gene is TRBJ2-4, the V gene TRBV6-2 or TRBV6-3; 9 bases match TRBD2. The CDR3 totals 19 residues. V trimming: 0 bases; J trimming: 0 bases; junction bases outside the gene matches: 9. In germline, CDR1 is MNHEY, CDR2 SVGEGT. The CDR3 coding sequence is TGTGCCAGCAGTTACTCGTTGACTAGCGGACCACTAGCCAAAAACATTCAGTACTTC. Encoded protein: CASSYSLTSGPLAKNIQYF.

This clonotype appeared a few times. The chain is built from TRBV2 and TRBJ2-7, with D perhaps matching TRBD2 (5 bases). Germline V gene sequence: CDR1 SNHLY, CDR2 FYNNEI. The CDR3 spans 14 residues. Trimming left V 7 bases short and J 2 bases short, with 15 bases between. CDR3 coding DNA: TGTGCCAGCACCCATGGGAGCGCACCCTACGAGCAGTACTTC. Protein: CASTHGSAPYEQYF.

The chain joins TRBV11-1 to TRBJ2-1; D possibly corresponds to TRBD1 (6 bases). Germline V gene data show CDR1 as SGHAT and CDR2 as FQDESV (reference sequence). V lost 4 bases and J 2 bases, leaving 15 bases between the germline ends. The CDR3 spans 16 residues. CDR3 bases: TGTGCCAGCAGCTCAAGGGGGAGAACAGCCTACAATGAGCAGTTCTTC. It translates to CASSSRGRTAYNEQFF.